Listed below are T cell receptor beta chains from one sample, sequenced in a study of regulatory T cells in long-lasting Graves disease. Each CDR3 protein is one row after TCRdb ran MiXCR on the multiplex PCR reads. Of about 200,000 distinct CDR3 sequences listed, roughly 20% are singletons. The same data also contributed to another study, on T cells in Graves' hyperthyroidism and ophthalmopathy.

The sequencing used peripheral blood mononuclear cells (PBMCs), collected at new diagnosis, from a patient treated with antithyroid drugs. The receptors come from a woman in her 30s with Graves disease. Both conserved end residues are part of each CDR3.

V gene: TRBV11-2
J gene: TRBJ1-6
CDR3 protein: CASSHSGTEGSPLHF

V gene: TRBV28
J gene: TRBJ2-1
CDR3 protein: CASSIIKGREQFF

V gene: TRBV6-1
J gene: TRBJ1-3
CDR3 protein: CASGTGSPLIGNTIYF

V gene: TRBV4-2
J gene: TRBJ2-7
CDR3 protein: CASSQEKRGSYEQYF

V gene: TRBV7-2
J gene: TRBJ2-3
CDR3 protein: CASRLGGGSTDTQYF

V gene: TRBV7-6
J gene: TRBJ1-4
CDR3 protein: CASSLAPTNEKLFF

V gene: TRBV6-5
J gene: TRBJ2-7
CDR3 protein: CASSFNRDYYEQYF

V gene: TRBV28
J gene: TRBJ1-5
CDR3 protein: CASSETQGIGQPQHF

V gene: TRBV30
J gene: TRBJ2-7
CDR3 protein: CAWGPGPGRYEQYF

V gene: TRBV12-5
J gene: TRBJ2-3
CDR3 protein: CASGSDDRVPDTQYF

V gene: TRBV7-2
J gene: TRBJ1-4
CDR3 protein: CASSPYAQANEKLFF

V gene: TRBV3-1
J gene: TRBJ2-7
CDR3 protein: CASSQAEGGAAEQYF

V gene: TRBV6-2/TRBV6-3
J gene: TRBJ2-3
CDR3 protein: CASSEWDSTDTQYF

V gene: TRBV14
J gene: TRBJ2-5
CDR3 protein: CASSQERAETQYF

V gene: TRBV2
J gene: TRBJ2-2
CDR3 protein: CASTRTLHTGELFF

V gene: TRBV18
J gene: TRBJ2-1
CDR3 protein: CASSPGLDLEQFF

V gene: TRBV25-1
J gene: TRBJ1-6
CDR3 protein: CASSESTGHSPLHF

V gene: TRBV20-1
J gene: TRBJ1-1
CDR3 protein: CSAKAHRGAGTEAFF

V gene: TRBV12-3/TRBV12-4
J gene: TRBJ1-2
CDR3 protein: CASFLAGQGYGYTF

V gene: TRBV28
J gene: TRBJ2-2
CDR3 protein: CASRYQGGWELFF

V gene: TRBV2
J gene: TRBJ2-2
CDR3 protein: CASGKEAGTLIGELFF

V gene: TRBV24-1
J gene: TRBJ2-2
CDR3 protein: CATSPRSGGNTGELFF

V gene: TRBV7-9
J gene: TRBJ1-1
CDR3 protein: CASRFTGSGTEAFF

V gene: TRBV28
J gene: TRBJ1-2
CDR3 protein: CASRPRLDNYGYTF

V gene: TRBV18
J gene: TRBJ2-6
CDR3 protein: CASSGQSGANVLTF

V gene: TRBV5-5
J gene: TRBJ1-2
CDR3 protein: CASSLGVAESYGYTF

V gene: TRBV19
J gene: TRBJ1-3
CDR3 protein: CASSTSPGPYPGNTIYF

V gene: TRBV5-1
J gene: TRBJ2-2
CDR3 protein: CASASGLAGGPSTGELFF

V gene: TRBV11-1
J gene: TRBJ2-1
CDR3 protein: CASSLRRGPHNEQFF

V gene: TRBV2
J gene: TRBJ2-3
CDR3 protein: CASSVTSGITDTQYF

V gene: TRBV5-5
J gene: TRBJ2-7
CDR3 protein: CASSAEVAGEQYF

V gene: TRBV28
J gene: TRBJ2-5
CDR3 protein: CASSLPGLAGGIQETQYF

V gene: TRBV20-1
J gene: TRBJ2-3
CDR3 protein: CSARGGLEDDTQYF

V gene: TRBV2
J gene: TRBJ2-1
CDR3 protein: CASSPGPQPLEQFF

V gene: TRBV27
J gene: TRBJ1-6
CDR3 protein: CASSFSVNSPLHF

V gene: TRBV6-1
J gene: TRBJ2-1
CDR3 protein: CASKNIGGGQGRDEQFF

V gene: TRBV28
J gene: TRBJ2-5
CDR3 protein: CASTPGGGGETQYF